The clone carrying this T cell receptor beta chain was detected ten times or more. The authors built TCR beta libraries using iRepertoire HTBI primers and Arm-PCR of CDR3 regions. A single record per CDR3 protein comes from TCRdb applying MiXCR to the multiplex PCR reads. The table shows about 400,000 distinct CDR3 sequences, with 15% to 20% occurring only once. This entry comes from a study of regulatory T cells in long-lasting Graves disease. CDR1 WSHSY and CDR2 SAAADI come from the germline V gene. V shed 7 bases, J shed 0 bases, and the junction held 3 bases outside the gene matches. The CDR3 is 14 residues long. Time point noted: newly diagnosed GD, antithyroid drugs for less than 3 months. Extracted PBMC RNA gave rise to the TCR library. Another study also made use of these data, one on T cells in Graves' hyperthyroidism and ophthalmopathy.

This TCR derives from a woman under 30 with Graves disease. The sequences come from peripheral blood mononuclear cells (PBMCs), collected at new diagnosis, from a patient treated with antithyroid drugs. The rearrangement links TRBV10-2 to TRBJ2-3, with 8 bases lining up with TRBD2. CDR3 bases: TGCGCCAGCACGGCTAGCGGGAGCACAGATACGCAGTATTTT. Protein product: CASTASGSTDTQYF.